A single sample gave rise to the 17 T cell receptor beta chains below, sequenced in a study of human thymus T cells. Repertoires were generated with immunoSEQ multiplex PCR, while TCRdb's copy carries only in-frame clones and drops some. The data contain roughly 130,000 clones, around 94% of them singletons. Thymus pieces cut out during corrective heart surgery were the tissue that was used. The sample taken for sequencing was thymus tissue. These receptors originate from a boy less than two years old with a congenital heart defect but otherwise immunologically healthy.

The genes are TRBV5-1 and TRBJ2-2; no reliable D call. The V end lost 4 bases, the J end lost 5 bases, and 6 bases lay between the germline ends. Looked up from germline, CDR1 is SGHRS and CDR2 is YFSETQ. The CDR3 extends over 12 amino acids. CDR3 DNA: TGCGCCAGCAGCCCCCTTACCGGGGAGCTGTTTTTT. Its translation: CASSPLTGELFF.

This sequence joins TRBV7-9 and TRBJ1-3, with no clear D. The CDR3 runs 15 residues. Trimming left V 5 bases short and J 4 bases short, with 15 bases between. Germline V gene lookup returns CDR1 SEHNR and CDR2 FQNEAQ (reference sequence). CDR3 coding DNA: TGTGCCAGCAGCCTCCCCGTAGGGTTCGGAAACACCATATATTTT. Translating it yields CASSLPVGFGNTIYF. Drawing the rest from reference TRBV7-9 and TRBJ1-3, the complete variable domain is DTGVSQNPRHKITKRGQNVTFRCDPISEHNRLYWYRQTLGQGPEFLTYFQNEAQLEKSRLLSDRFSAERPKGSFSTLEIQRTEQGDSAMYLCASSLPVGFGNTIYFGEGSWLTVV.

The chain carries TRBV5-4 and TRBJ2-2; 9 bases line up with TRBD1. The V and J ends lost 3 bases and 5 bases, in that order; junction bases with no gene match: 8. Germline V gene data show CDR1 as SGHNT and CDR2 as YYREEE (reference sequence). The CDR3 spans 16 residues. CDR3 DNA sequence: TGTGCCAGCAGCTCGGAGGGACAGGGCGAAACCGGGGAGCTGTTTTTT. This translates into CASSSEGQGETGELFF.

The V and J genes are TRBV4-3 and TRBJ2-7, with TRBD2 matching 13 bases. Trimming removed 4 bases from V and 4 bases from J; junction bases left unmatched: 4. CDR1 and CDR2 from the germline V gene are LGHNA and YSLEER. The CDR3 runs to 15 residues. The CDR3: CASSRGLAGDYEQYF. Here the CDR3 DNA reads TGCGCCAGCAGCCGTGGACTAGCGGGGGATTACGAGCAGTACTTC.

The V call is TRBV18, the J call TRBJ2-7; 10 bases line up with TRBD2. From germline, CDR1 is KGHSH and CDR2 LQKENI. V trimming: 0 bases; J trimming: 2 bases; junction bases outside the gene matches: 1. The CDR3 contains 15 residues. CDR3 DNA: TGTGCCAGCTCACCACCAACTAGCGGGACCTACGAGCAGTACTTC. The encoded protein is CASSPPTSGTYEQYF. Supplemented by reference TRBV18 and TRBJ2-7, the full variable domain reads NAGVMQNPRHLVRRRGQEARLRCSPMKGHSHVYWYRQLPEEGLKFMVYLQKENIIDESGMPKERFSAEFPKEGPSILRIQQVVRGDSAAYFCASSPPTSGTYEQYFGPGTRLTVT.

This clone came up once. The CDR3 protein is CASSPVAGGYEQYF. CDR3 bases: TGCGCCAGCAGCCCCGTAGCGGGGGGATACGAGCAGTACTTC. The V call is TRBV4-3, the J call TRBJ2-7; 10 bases align to TRBD2. Trimming removed 4 bases from V and 4 bases from J; junction bases left unmatched: 4. This CDR3 contains 14 residues. CDR1 and CDR2 (germline): LGHNA, YSLEER.

Turning to this clone: At one end, the junction sequence differs from germline, possibly due to a read error. Other DNA sequences in the sample encode the same CDR3. The V call is TRBV28, the J call TRBJ1-6; D not resolved. Per the germline V gene, CDR1 is MDHEN and CDR2 is SYDVKM. The CDR3 sequence is 16 residues long. The CDR3 DNA is TGCGCCAGCAGTTTTAATGTTAGCTCCTATAATTCACCCCTCCACTTT. Residues: CASSFNVSSYNSPLHF.

This chain links TRBV19 with TRBJ2-2, with 9 bases that match TRBD1. CDR1 LNHDA and CDR2 SQIVND come from the germline V gene (reference sequence). V lost 4 bases and J lost 2; bases outside the gene matches: 14. The CDR3 covers 19 residues. CDR3 loop: CASSNSRPGQGLNTGELFF. CDR3 coding DNA: TGTGCCAGTAGTAACAGCCGCCCGGGACAGGGACTAAACACCGGGGAGCTGTTTTTT.

The J gene is TRBJ2-5, the V gene TRBV9, with 10 bases lining up with TRBD2. The CDR3 sequence is 16 residues long. The germline V gene has CDR1 SGDLS and CDR2 YYNGEE. Unmatched junction bases numbered 6, after V lost 3 bases and J lost 1 base. Written as DNA, the CDR3 is TGTGCCAGCAGCGCTATAGCGGGGGGCCTCCAAGAGACCCAGTACTTC. This sequence encodes CASSAIAGGLQETQYF.

The chain combines TRBV9 with TRBJ2-5; 11 positions agree with TRBD2. CDR1 is SGDLS and CDR2 is YYNGEE in the germline V gene. The CDR3 is made up of 18 amino acids. Unmatched junction bases numbered 12, after V lost 0 bases and J lost 5 bases. The CDR3 nucleotides are TGTGCCAGCAGCGTAGCGGGTCAAGGGACTAGCGGTGGGGAGACCCAGTACTTC. Amino acids: CASSVAGQGTSGGETQYF.

The chain links TRBV4-1 to TRBJ2-5, with 8 positions matching TRBD2. Looked up from germline, CDR1 is MGHRA and CDR2 is YSYEKL. The V and J ends lost 0 bases and 7 bases, in that order; junction bases with no gene match: 10. The CDR3 contains 16 residues. The CDR3 DNA is TGCGCCAGCAGCCAAGAGTGCGGGGGGCCAGAGGGGACCCAGTACTTC. Translated: CASSQECGGPEGTQYF.

J is TRBJ1-5 and V is TRBV6-5; D is ambiguous. Germline V lookup: CDR1 MNHEY, CDR2 SVGAGI. The CDR3 spans 13 residues. V lost 4 bases and J 5 bases, leaving 9 bases between the germline ends. The DNA of the CDR3 is TGTGCCAGCAGTTCGCGGAGCTATCAGCCCCAGCATTTT. The encoded protein is CASSSRSYQPQHF.

The V and J genes are TRBV28 and TRBJ1-2; possibly TRBD1 for D (6 bases). The CDR3 covers 14 residues. V lost 6 bases to trimming and J lost 3 bases, with 14 bases between them. Germline CDR1 and CDR2: MDHEN and SYDVKM. The CDR3, as DNA: TGTGCCAGCAGCGTACACAACAGGGACTATGGCTACACCTTC. As protein: CASSVHNRDYGYTF.

V and J are TRBV10-3 and TRBJ2-7; 7 bases agree with TRBD1. Germline assignment: CDR1 ENHRY and CDR2 SYGVKD. The CDR3 contains 11 residues. With V trimmed by 11 bases and J by 3 bases, 4 bases remained unmatched. CDR3 loop: CAVGTDYEQYF. The CDR3 DNA sequence: TGTGCCGTGGGGACAGACTACGAGCAGTACTTC.

The chain has TRBV7-2 and TRBJ2-4; TRBD2 aligns across 8 bases. V trimming: 3 bases; J trimming: 6 bases; junction bases outside the gene matches: 7. The CDR3 loop spans 15 amino acids. Germline V gene lookup returns CDR1 SGHTA and CDR2 FQGNSA. The CDR3: CASSFPLGGGNIQYF. As DNA, the CDR3 is TGTGCCAGCAGCTTTCCCCTCGGGGGGGGAAACATTCAGTACTTC.

The chain combines TRBV6-1 with TRBJ2-6; a weak D match, TRBD2 (5 bases). This CDR3 comprises 15 residues. Looked up from germline, CDR1 is MNHNS and CDR2 is SASEGT. Trimming left V 2 bases short and J 9 bases short, with 14 bases between. Here the CDR3 DNA reads TGTGCCAGCAGTGAACCCCGGGGAGTGGGCAACGTCCTGACTTTC. Encoded protein: CASSEPRGVGNVLTF.

This rearrangement joins TRBV18 to TRBJ2-7; unclear D gene. Between the trimmed V and J ends, which lost 4 bases and 1 base, there was a span of 11 bases. From germline, CDR1 is KGHSH and CDR2 LQKENI. The CDR3 has 14 residues. The chain's CDR3 is CASSQTQLSYEQYF. CDR3 DNA sequence: TGTGCCAGCTCACAGACACAGCTTTCCTACGAGCAGTACTTC.